One and the same sample provided the 25 T cell receptor beta chains below, sequenced in a study of blood T cell repertoires in COVID-19. The protocol was immunoSEQ multiplex PCR, while the TCRdb copy is restricted to in-frame clones and leaves out a portion. Here the sample spans more than 45,000 clones, more than 80% being singletons. The material sequenced was peripheral blood. These TCRs come from a human donor in a cohort sampled during active COVID-19.

The V call is TRBV28, the J call TRBJ2-2; TRBD1 aligns across 7 bases. V shed 6 bases, J shed 5 bases, and the junction held 6 bases outside the gene matches. The germline CDR1 and CDR2 sequences are MDHEN and SYDVKM. This CDR3 is built from 14 residues. CDR3 nucleotides: TGTGCCAGCAGGTGGGGACAGCAGACCGGGGAGCTGTTTTTT. This encodes CASRWGQQTGELFF.

This sequence joins TRBV19 and TRBJ1-2; tentatively, D is TRBD1 (6 bases). Germline CDR1 reads LNHDA; CDR2 reads SQIVND (reference sequence). Trimming pared 1 base from V and 0 bases from J, leaving 12 bases between. The CDR3 runs 16 residues. The DNA of the CDR3 is TGTGCCAGTAGTATAGTGGGAGACAGGACTAACTATGGCTACACCTTC. It is translated as CASSIVGDRTNYGYTF.

The chain links TRBV10-3 to TRBJ2-3, with TRBD1 matching 7 bases. J lost 6 bases, V lost 1 base, and 4 bases had no gene match. The CDR3 runs 14 residues. Germline V gives CDR1 ENHRY, CDR2 SYGVKD. In DNA, the CDR3 is TGTGCCATCAGTGAGTTTGAGGGGGCGGATACGCAGTATTTT. This encodes CAISEFEGADTQYF.

This sequence joins TRBV11-2 and TRBJ2-2; the D is unclear. Trimming stripped 7 bases from V and 1 base from J, with 10 bases between. Germline V gene sequence: CDR1 SGHAT, CDR2 FQNNGV. There are 14 residues in the CDR3. The CDR3 DNA reads TGTGCCAGCACGGAGAACTTGAACACCGGGGAGCTGTTTTTT. Protein product: CASTENLNTGELFF.

V usage is TRBV6-1 and J usage is TRBJ2-1; 10 bases align to TRBD2. CDR1 is MNHNS, CDR2 SASEGT, per germline. Trimming took 1 base from V and 12 from J; bases not matched to a gene: 3. CDR3 length: 13 amino acids. The CDR3 here is CASSEVASGRQFF. The DNA of the CDR3 is TGTGCCAGCAGTGAAGTTGCTAGCGGGAGGCAGTTCTTC.

The chain recombines TRBV25-1 with TRBJ2-1; possibly TRBD1 for D (5 bases). The germline gives CDR1 MGHDK, CDR2 SYGVNS. The CDR3 extends over 16 amino acids. Trimming shortened V by 2 bases and J by 2 bases, and 13 bases separated the two germline ends. The CDR3 DNA reads TGTGCCAGCAGTGAAGAGGTGGGGCCCCCCTACAATGAGCAGTTCTTC. This translates into CASSEEVGPPYNEQFF.

CDR3: CASSFDIAHTGELFF. CDR3 in DNA: TGTGCCAGCAGCTTCGACATTGCTCACACCGGGGAGCTGTTTTTT. The V and J genes are TRBV6-5 and TRBJ2-2, with D unclear. This CDR3 region has 15 residues. CDR1 is MNHEY and CDR2 is SVGAGI in the germline V gene. The V gene lost 6 bases and the J gene lost 3 bases, with 14 bases spanning the gap.

J is TRBJ2-2 and V is TRBV5-5; 11 positions agree with TRBD1. Trimming cost V 3 bases and J 6 bases; bases outside gene matches: 7. Germline V gene data show CDR1 as SGHKS and CDR2 as YYEKEE (reference sequence). This CDR3 comprises 16 residues. CDR3 bases: TGTGCCAGCAGCTCGACCGGGACAGGGGGTTCCGGGGAGCTGTTTTTT. Its protein product is CASSSTGTGGSGELFF.

The gene calls are TRBV10-3 and TRBJ2-1; D is unresolved. The CDR3 is 12 residues long. Germline assignment: CDR1 ENHRY and CDR2 SYGVKD. Trimming took off 3 bases at V and 9 bases at J, with 9 bases between the two ends. The CDR3 sequence is CAISELSREQFF. CDR3 nucleotide sequence: TGTGCCATCAGTGAACTGAGTCGTGAGCAGTTCTTC.

The gene calls are TRBV24-1 and TRBJ2-2; TRBD2 is a possible D gene (6 bases). CDR1 and CDR2 (germline): KGHDR, SFDVKD. This CDR3 is 13 amino acids long. V was clipped by 12 bases and J by 2 bases, with 12 bases between them. CDR3 sequence (DNA): TGTGCCGCGGGCGGGGCTAACACCGGGGAGCTGTTTTTT. It codes for CAAGGANTGELFF.

The chain couples TRBV11-2 to TRBJ2-1; 7 bases are a match to TRBD1. The length of the CDR3 is 16 residues. Per the germline V gene, CDR1 is SGHAT and CDR2 is FQNNGV. The V and J ends lost 0 bases and 4 bases, in that order; junction bases with no gene match: 6. DNA for the CDR3: TGTGCCAGCAGCTTAGATGGGAACAGGGGATACAATGAGCAGTTCTTC. It is translated as CASSLDGNRGYNEQFF.

The chain has TRBV28 and TRBJ1-5, with D unresolved. Germline CDR1 reads MDHEN; CDR2 reads SYDVKM. Trimming left V 2 bases short and J 7 bases short, with 15 bases between. This CDR3 comprises 15 residues. CDR3 protein: CASSLVRGKGQPQHF. The CDR3 bases are TGTGCCAGCAGTTTAGTTCGAGGGAAAGGCCAGCCCCAGCATTTT.

The chain uses TRBV11-2 and TRBJ2-2; 9 nucleotides align to TRBD1. This CDR3 contains 17 residues. V was pared by 2 bases and J by 4 bases, with 8 bases of the junction left unmatched. Germline V gene lookup returns CDR1 SGHAT and CDR2 FQNNGV. The CDR3 nucleotides are TGTGCCAGCAGCTTATCCGGTGGGACAGGGTTCACCGGGGAGCTGTTTTTT. Translating gives CASSLSGGTGFTGELFF.

V usage is TRBV2 and J usage is TRBJ2-5; 8 bases map to TRBD1. This CDR3 contains 13 residues. CDR1 is SNHLY, CDR2 FYNNEI, per germline. The V gene end was trimmed by 6 bases and the J gene end by 5 bases; junction bases not matched to a gene: 5. CDR3 sequence reads: CASRPRDRETQYF. As DNA, the CDR3 is TGTGCCAGCAGGCCCCGGGACAGGGAGACCCAGTACTTC.

This CDR3 reads CSAQQGPEAFF. CDR3 sequence (DNA): TGCAGTGCCCAACAGGGCCCTGAAGCTTTCTTT. V is TRBV20-1 and J is TRBJ1-1; D possibly corresponds to TRBD1 (6 bases). V was cut by 6 bases and J by 6 bases, with 11 bases left in between. The CDR3 has 11 amino acids. The V gene's germline CDR1 is DFQATT and CDR2 SNEGSKA (reference sequence).

The chain joins TRBV3-1 (or the pseudogene TRBV3-2) to TRBJ2-1; 11 bases are shared with TRBD2. Germline trimming cut 4 bases from V and 7 bases from J; bases unmatched to any gene: 18. The CDR3 contains 19 residues. The germline V gene encodes CDR1 LGHDT and CDR2 YNNKEL (reference sequence). This CDR3 is CASSPTGTSGNQESNEQFF. CDR3 bases: TGTGCCAGCAGCCCAACCGGGACTAGCGGAAACCAAGAGTCAAATGAGCAGTTCTTC.

V usage is TRBV2 and J usage is TRBJ2-3, with TRBD1 as a possible D gene (6 bases). Germline values: CDR1 SNHLY, CDR2 FYNNEI. V lost 4 bases and J 3 bases, leaving 14 bases between the germline ends. CDR3 length: 15 residues. Written as DNA, the CDR3 is TGTGCCAGCAGTGCATACAGGGTGAGGACAGATACGCAGTATTTT. Translated, it gives CASSAYRVRTDTQYF.

The rearrangement links TRBV3-1 (or the pseudogene TRBV3-2) to TRBJ2-1, with D possibly being TRBD2 (5 bases). Between the trimmed V and J ends, which lost 4 bases and 4 bases, there was a span of 11 bases. CDR1 and CDR2 from the germline V gene are LGHDT and YNNKEL (reference sequence). The CDR3 runs to 14 residues. The CDR3 is CASSLRTPYNEQFF. CDR3 DNA sequence: TGTGCCAGCAGCCTACGGACTCCATACAATGAGCAGTTCTTC.

This clone showed up just once. The chain recombines TRBV13 with TRBJ2-6; TRBD2 is a possible D gene (5 bases). The CDR3 has 16 amino acids. Germline-derived CDR1 and CDR2 are PRHDT and FYEKMQ (reference sequence). V shed 4 bases and J shed 0 bases, with 10 bases lying between them. The CDR3 DNA follows: TGTGCCAGCAGCTCAAGCCGGGGCTCTGGGGCCAACGTCCTGACTTTC. Residues: CASSSSRGSGANVLTF.

The chain is built from TRBV6-5 and TRBJ2-7, with 10 nucleotides matching TRBD1. Trimming removed 7 bases from V and 5 bases from J; junction bases left unmatched: 8. The CDR3 runs 14 residues. Germline V gene sequence: CDR1 MNHEY, CDR2 SVGAGI. As DNA, the CDR3 is TGTGCCAGCACTTCGGGACAGGGGAACGACGAGCAGTACTTC. Translation gives CASTSGQGNDEQYF.

The chain combines TRBV3-1 (or the pseudogene TRBV3-2) with TRBJ2-1; a weak D match, TRBD1 (6 bases). Trimming stripped 6 bases from V and 3 bases from J, with 18 bases between. The CDR3 covers 16 residues. Germline values: CDR1 LGHDT, CDR2 YNNKEL (reference sequence). CDR3 in amino acids: CASSPFPDSNYNEQFF. CDR3 in DNA: TGTGCCAGCAGTCCCTTCCCGGACAGTAACTACAATGAGCAGTTCTTC.

The genes are TRBV9 and TRBJ2-2; weak D call: TRBD1 (6 bases). V lost 3 bases and J lost 6, with 15 bases in between. Germline CDR1 reads SGDLS; CDR2 reads YYNGEE. This CDR3 has 15 amino acids. The CDR3 nucleotides are TGTGCCAGCAGCGCACCCCCCAGGGGATCCGGGGAGCTGTTTTTT. Protein: CASSAPPRGSGELFF.

The V gene is TRBV3-1 (or the pseudogene TRBV3-2), the J gene TRBJ1-5; the D is unclear. This CDR3 has 14 amino acids. V was clipped by 8 bases and J by 0 bases, with 11 bases between them. CDR1 and CDR2 (germline): LGHDT, YNNKEL (reference sequence). CDR3 in DNA: TGTGCCAGCGCGCCGGGAGATAGCAATCAGCCCCAGCATTTT. Amino acids: CASAPGDSNQPQHF.

The V and J genes are TRBV20-1 and TRBJ2-7; 8 bases match TRBD1. Losses at the gene ends were 3 bases for V and 6 bases for J; bases not matched to a gene: 7. The CDR3 runs 13 residues. CDR1 is DFQATT and CDR2 is SNEGSKA in the germline V gene (reference sequence). This CDR3 is CSASGQGNFEQYF. DNA of the CDR3: TGCAGTGCTAGTGGACAGGGAAACTTCGAGCAGTACTTC.

The V call is TRBV7-9, the J call TRBJ2-7; 8 nucleotides line up with TRBD1. Germline loops: CDR1 SEHNR, CDR2 FQNEAQ (reference sequence). Trimming took 4 bases from V and 6 from J; bases not matched to a gene: 5. This CDR3 spans 13 amino acids. The CDR3: CASSSGGWGEQYF. CDR3 DNA: TGTGCCAGCAGCTCAGGGGGCTGGGGCGAGCAGTACTTC.